This T cell receptor (beta chain) appears in the sequencing data of a study of control samples from healthy donors and cancer patients. Germline V gene lookup returns CDR1 SGHKS and CDR2 YYEKEE (reference sequence). This CDR3 contains 15 residues. J was trimmed by 5 bases and V by 4 bases; bases with no gene match: 11. Sequencing was performed with immunoSEQ multiplex PCR; in TCRdb, only in-frame clones are kept and a portion is missing. The profile shows about 92,000 clones, more than 75% of them singletons. J is TRBJ1-2 and V is TRBV5-5; 7 positions match TRBD1. The sample taken for sequencing was blood. This clonotype was sampled from a woman aged 60-75 years in good health. In DNA form, the CDR3 reads TGTGCCAGCAGCACGGCGACAGGGCCCCTTTATGGCTACACCTTC. Residues: CASSTATGPLYGYTF.